This TCR beta chain was identified during a study of CD8+ T cells in alopecia areata. Study context: Treated patients took oral tofacitinib at 5 to 10 mg twice daily. Broader study findings: Possibly as an HLA-related effect, TCR sharing across patients appeared less clear than in mice. Normal skin contains resident alphabeta T cells, and these are also sequenced in scalp samples. Higher clonality was seen in lesional scalp than in normal scalp, especially in alopecia totalis/universalis.

The germline CDR1 and CDR2 sequences are SGHRS and YFSETQ. The germline V and J ends were trimmed by 2 bases and 7 bases, with 6 bases remaining between them. The CDR3 has 12 amino acids. Notes on this clone: Its antigen is as yet unknown.

cDNA reverse transcribed from extracted RNA served as the sequencing template. Clones were sequenced by immunoSEQ multiplex PCR, and TCRdb holds only the in-frame ones, with some missing. The repertoire holds about 180,000 clones, with about 66% as singletons. The TCR comes from a human donor with alopecia areata. The starting material was CD8+ T cells sorted from blood, obtained at week 0. The V and J genes are TRBV5-1 and TRBJ2-2; no definite D call. The CDR3 coding sequence is TGCGCCAGCAGCTTTAGGCTCGGGGAGCTGTTTTTT. This gives the protein CASSFRLGELFF.